The 11 T cell receptor beta chains below come from one sample, sequenced in a study of blood T cell repertoires in COVID-19. Clones were read by immunoSEQ multiplex PCR, and TCRdb kept only the in-frame ones, dropping some. The sample consists of 250,000 to 350,000 clones, roughly 86% of them appearing once. The sample was PBMCs or T cells enriched from blood (not recorded which). These receptors originate from a woman between 50 and 59 years old who had been exposed to COVID-19.

This chain connects TRBV12-5 to TRBJ2-1; 8 bases match TRBD2. Germline values: CDR1 LGHNT, CDR2 FRNRAP. The CDR3 runs to 17 residues. The junction had 11 bases not matched to a gene; V was cut back by 6 bases and J by 1 base. CDR3 amino acids: CASGSTYSGESYNEQFF. The CDR3 region has the DNA TGTGCTAGTGGCTCTACCTATAGCGGGGAGTCCTACAATGAGCAGTTCTTC. The whole variable domain, remainder taken from reference TRBV12-5 and TRBJ2-1, is DARVTQTPRHKVTEMGQEVTMRCQPILGHNTVFWYRQTMMQGLELLAYFRNRAPLDDSGMPKDRFSAEMPDATLATLKIQPSEPRDSAVYFCASGSTYSGESYNEQFFGPGTRLTVL.

This clone was detected only once. This sequence joins TRBV7-8 and TRBJ1-1, with a tentative D call TRBD1 (5 bases). V lost 0 bases and J lost 4, with 9 bases in between. Germline V gene lookup returns CDR1 SGHVS and CDR2 FQNEAQ. The length of the CDR3 is 14 residues. CDR3 loop: CASSLAGRGTEAFF. The CDR3 bases are TGTGCCAGCAGCTTAGCGGGGAGGGGCACTGAAGCTTTCTTT.

V is TRBV2 and J is TRBJ2-1; maybe TRBD1 (5 bases). This CDR3 is 15 amino acids long. V gave up 2 bases and J gave up 3 bases, with 11 bases separating them. CDR1 SNHLY and CDR2 FYNNEI come from the germline V gene. CDR3 nucleotide sequence: TGTGCCAGCAGTGAATTAAGGACACGCTACAATGAGCAGTTCTTC. Translated, it gives CASSELRTRYNEQFF.

The chain couples TRBV5-5 to TRBJ1-4; D is ambiguous. Germline CDR1 reads SGHKS; CDR2 reads YYEKEE (reference sequence). This CDR3 comprises 14 residues. The V end lost 7 bases, the J end lost 6 bases, and 16 bases lay between the germline ends. The CDR3 DNA follows: TGTGCCAGCGCCTTGGGGAGTTGGGATGAAAAACTGTTTTTT. Encoded protein: CASALGSWDEKLFF. The full variable domain, rest sourced from reference TRBV5-5 and TRBJ1-4, is DAGVTQSPTHLIKTRGQQVTLRCSPISGHKSVSWYQQVLGQGPQFIFQYYEKEERGRGNFPDRFSARQFPNYSSELNVNALLLGDSALYLCASALGSWDEKLFFGSGTQLSVL.

The chain joins TRBV11-2 to TRBJ2-5, with 12 bases fitting TRBD2. The junction had 17 bases not matched to a gene; V was cut back by 5 bases and J by 13 bases. Germline V CDR1 and CDR2: SGHAT, FQNNGV. The CDR3 extends over 16 amino acids. The CDR3 spells CASSPRTSGDPSWVYF. The CDR3 DNA is TGTGCCAGCAGCCCGAGGACTAGCGGGGACCCATCGTGGGTGTACTTC.

This chain joins TRBV30 and TRBJ1-6; D is ambiguous. The length of the CDR3 is 16 residues. Germline V gene data show CDR1 as GTSNPN and CDR2 as SVGIG (reference sequence). Trimming left V 0 bases short and J 4 bases short, with 13 bases between. The chain's CDR3 is CAWSVGGPPYNSPLHF. Here the CDR3 DNA reads TGTGCCTGGAGTGTAGGAGGGCCCCCTTATAATTCACCCCTCCACTTT.

The chain joins TRBV19 to TRBJ1-1; maybe TRBD1 (6 bases). The CDR3 sequence is 13 residues long. Germline CDR1 is LNHDA and CDR2 is SQIVND (reference sequence). V lost 4 bases, J lost 7 bases, and 13 bases lay in between. CDR3 nucleotides: TGTGCCAGTAGTAACCCGGGGGGCGGTGAAGCTTTCTTT. Encoded protein: CASSNPGGGEAFF.

The chain combines TRBV5-4 with TRBJ2-7, with 10 bases lining up with TRBD1. The CDR3 consists of 15 residues. Trimming at V came to 2 bases and at J to 5 bases, leaving 7 bases not matched to a gene. Germline loops: CDR1 SGHNT, CDR2 YYREEE (reference sequence). The CDR3 here is CASSLREGQGNEQYF. CDR3 coding DNA: TGTGCCAGCAGCTTACGGGAGGGACAGGGGAACGAGCAGTACTTC.

V gene TRBV30 combines with J gene TRBJ1-1; possibly TRBD1 for D (6 bases). CDR1 GTSNPN and CDR2 SVGIG come from the germline V gene (reference sequence). The CDR3 length is 14 residues. V shed 2 bases and J shed 4 bases, with 14 bases lying between them. CDR3 region: CAWSIGGGGTEAFF. DNA for the CDR3: TGTGCCTGGAGTATTGGGGGAGGGGGCACTGAAGCTTTCTTT.

The rearrangement links TRBV19 to TRBJ1-5; D unresolved. V dropped 4 bases and J dropped 4 bases, with 11 bases sitting between them. Germline V gene lookup returns CDR1 LNHDA and CDR2 SQIVND (reference sequence). The CDR3 loop spans 14 amino acids. CDR3 nucleotide sequence: TGTGCCAGTAGTAGGACGGAGGATAATCAGCCCCAGCATTTT. Its translation is CASSRTEDNQPQHF. Based on the CDR3 plus reference TRBV19 and TRBJ1-5, the full variable domain is DGGITQSPKYLFRKEGQNVTLSCEQNLNHDAMYWYRQDPGQGLRLIYYSQIVNDFQKGDIAEGYSVSREKKESFPLTVTSAQKNPTAFYLCASSRTEDNQPQHFGDGTRLSIL.

The chain combines TRBV2 with TRBJ2-3, with TRBD1 as a possible D gene (6 bases). Looked up from germline, CDR1 is SNHLY and CDR2 is FYNNEI. There are 15 residues in the CDR3. V gave up 4 bases and J gave up 3 bases, with 14 bases separating them. CDR3 sequence: CASSAVGQGTDTQYF. The CDR3 nucleotides are TGTGCCAGCAGTGCCGTCGGGCAGGGGACAGATACGCAGTATTTT.